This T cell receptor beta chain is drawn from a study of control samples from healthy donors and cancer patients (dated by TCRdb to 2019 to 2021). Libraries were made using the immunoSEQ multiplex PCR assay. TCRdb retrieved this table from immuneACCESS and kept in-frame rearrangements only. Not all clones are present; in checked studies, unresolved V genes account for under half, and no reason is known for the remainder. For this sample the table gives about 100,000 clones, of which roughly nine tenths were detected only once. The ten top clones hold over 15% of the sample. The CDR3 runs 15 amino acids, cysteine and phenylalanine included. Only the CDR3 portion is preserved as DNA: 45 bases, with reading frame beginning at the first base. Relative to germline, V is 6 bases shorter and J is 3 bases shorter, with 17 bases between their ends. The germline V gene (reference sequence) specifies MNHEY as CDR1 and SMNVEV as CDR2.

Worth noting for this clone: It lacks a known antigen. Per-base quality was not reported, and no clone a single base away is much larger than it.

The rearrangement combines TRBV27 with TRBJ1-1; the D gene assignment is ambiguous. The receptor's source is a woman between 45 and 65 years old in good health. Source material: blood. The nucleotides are TGTGCCAGCAGGCTGTGGCAGTTGAGTGACACTGAAGCTTTCTTT. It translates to CASRLWQLSDTEAFF.